This passage covers 21 T cell receptor beta chains from one sample sequenced in a study of neurological immune-mediated disorders. TCRdb redid the calling of the 5' RACE reads with MiXCR, one entry per CDR3 protein. The data show some 100,000 distinct CDR3 sequences, about 13% seen once. Time point of the sample: longitudinal time-point 2. The sequencing sample was made of PBMCs. Receptor source: a female donor with HTLV-1-associated myelopathy (HAM/TSP).

The table lists this clonotype with many counts. The V call is TRBV27, the J call TRBJ1-5, with TRBD1 matching over 9 bases. The V gene's germline CDR1 is MNHEY and CDR2 SMNVEV (reference sequence). CDR3 length: 16 amino acids. The trim removed 6 bases at V and 4 bases at J, leaving 10 bases unmatched. The CDR3, as DNA: TGTGCCAGCAGGCCGACAGGGGGGCAGAGTAATCAGCCCCAGCATTTT. It translates to CASRPTGGQSNQPQHF.

This clonotype was counted at least ten times. The chain employs TRBV11-2 and TRBJ2-3; no clear D gene. The length of the CDR3 is 13 residues. V was trimmed by 0 bases and J by 1 base, leaving 2 bases between them. From germline, CDR1 is SGHAT and CDR2 FQNNGV. The CDR3 sequence is CASSLDRTDTQYF. For the CDR3, the DNA is TGTGCCAGCAGCTTAGATCGCACAGATACGCAGTATTTT.

This clonotype was detected ten times or more. The V and J genes are TRBV10-1 and TRBJ2-3, with D maybe TRBD1 (5 bases). The germline V gene encodes CDR1 WNHNN and CDR2 SYGVQD (reference sequence). This CDR3 contains 13 residues. V was clipped by 5 bases and J by 3 bases, with 9 bases between them. CDR3 coding DNA: TGCGCCAGCAGTTCAGGGTTGACAGATACGCAGTATTTT. This gives the protein CASSSGLTDTQYF.

This clonotype has at least ten counts. The chain links TRBV5-5 to TRBJ2-5, with 8 bases matching TRBD2. The CDR3 spans 14 residues. J lost 5 bases, V lost 4 bases, and 7 bases had no gene match. Germline CDR1 SGHKS, CDR2 YYEKEE (reference sequence). The chain's CDR3 is CASSDPGGGETQYF. The CDR3 nucleotides read TGTGCCAGCAGCGATCCCGGGGGGGGTGAGACCCAGTACTTC.

This clonotype was recorded many times. The chain employs TRBV24-1 and TRBJ2-6; perhaps D is TRBD1 or TRBD2 (6 bases each). This CDR3 has 15 residues. Germline V CDR1 and CDR2: KGHDR, SFDVKD. Trimming took 9 bases from V and 4 from J, leaving 15 bases between them. This CDR3 is CATQPGAHGANVLTF. For the CDR3, the DNA is TGTGCCACCCAGCCGGGGGCGCACGGGGCCAACGTCCTGACTTTC.

This clonotype came up many times. V usage is TRBV5-1 and J usage is TRBJ1-6; D is uncertain. Germline CDR1 and CDR2: SGHRS and YFSETQ. This CDR3 has 14 amino acids. Between the trimmed V and J ends, which lost 4 bases and 7 bases, there was a span of 12 bases. The CDR3 DNA reads TGCGCCAGCAGCCCGTCCGGGAACAATTCACCCCTCCACTTT. Translated, it gives CASSPSGNNSPLHF. Complete variable domain (other parts from reference TRBV5-1 and TRBJ1-6): KAGVTQTPRYLIKTRGQQVTLSCSPISGHRSVSWYQQTPGQGLQFLFEYFSETQRNKGNFPGRFSGRQFSNSRSEMNVSTLELGDSALYLCASSPSGNNSPLHFGNGTRLTVT.

The chain joins TRBV10-1 to TRBJ2-1; D unclear. The CDR3 has 14 residues. Germline V gene lookup returns CDR1 WNHNN and CDR2 SYGVQD (reference sequence). The ends were cut back, 2 bases at V and 0 bases at J, with 5 bases in the middle. CDR3 nucleotide sequence: TGCGCCAGCAGTGAGGACCTCTCCTACAATGAGCAGTTCTTC. It translates to CASSEDLSYNEQFF.

There are many counts of this clonotype. The chain is built from TRBV25-1 and TRBJ2-7, with D maybe TRBD1 (6 bases). The CDR3 is 14 residues long. Between the trimmed V and J ends, which lost 4 bases and 3 bases, there was a span of 13 bases. Per the germline V gene, CDR1 is MGHDK and CDR2 is SYGVNS. This CDR3 reads CASSAPGQYYEQYF. The CDR3 nucleotides read TGTGCCAGCAGTGCCCCCGGACAGTACTACGAGCAGTACTTC.

This clonotype was picked up many times. This chain uses TRBV6-2 or TRBV6-3 with TRBJ2-1; D remains ambiguous. V was clipped by 0 bases and J by 4 bases, with 13 bases between them. Looked up from germline, CDR1 is MNHEY and CDR2 is SVGEGT. The CDR3 has 16 amino acids. CDR3 nucleotide sequence: TGTGCCAGCAGTTACTCAGGGCAGATCCTTTACAATGAGCAGTTCTTC. This encodes CASSYSGQILYNEQFF.

This clonotype has ten or more counts. The V gene is TRBV20-1, the J gene TRBJ1-1; a weak D match, TRBD1 (6 bases). CDR1 is DFQATT, CDR2 SNEGSKA, per germline (reference sequence). V lost 6 bases to trimming and J lost 4 bases, with 12 bases between them. This CDR3 region has 12 residues. The CDR3 bases are TGCAGTGCATTTGACAGGAGCACTGAAGCTTTCTTT. This codes for CSAFDRSTEAFF.

This clonotype was recorded at least ten times. The chain carries TRBV11-2 and TRBJ2-1; D may be TRBD1 (6 bases). Between the trimmed V and J ends, which lost 5 bases and 3 bases, there was a span of 17 bases. The V gene's germline CDR1 is SGHAT and CDR2 FQNNGV. The length of the CDR3 is 16 residues. CDR3 amino acids: CASSTYRERSYNEQFF. The CDR3 bases are TGTGCCAGCAGCACCTACAGGGAAAGGAGCTACAATGAGCAGTTCTTC.

This clonotype was picked up many times. The chain combines TRBV5-1 with TRBJ2-5, with TRBD1 matching over 10 bases. The V gene end was trimmed by 7 bases and the J gene end by 5 bases; junction bases not matched to a gene: 8. In germline, CDR1 is SGHRS, CDR2 YFSETQ. The CDR3 contains 14 residues. The chain's CDR3 is CASRTGTGDETQYF. The CDR3, as DNA: TGCGCCAGCCGAACCGGGACAGGGGACGAGACCCAGTACTTC.

There are many counts of this clonotype. This sequence joins TRBV7-2 and TRBJ2-1; TRBD2 matches at 11 bases. This CDR3 region has 16 residues. Trimming cost V 3 bases and J 7 bases; bases outside gene matches: 8. Germline assignment: CDR1 SGHTA and CDR2 FQGNSA. CDR3 amino acids: CASSLWASGGRNEQFF. CDR3 nucleotide sequence: TGTGCCAGCAGCTTGTGGGCTAGCGGGGGGCGGAATGAGCAGTTCTTC.

This clonotype was detected many times. This chain links TRBV7-9 with TRBJ2-3; 11 nucleotides line up with TRBD1. CDR1 and CDR2 from the germline V gene are SEHNR and FQNEAQ (reference sequence). J was trimmed by 4 bases and V by 5 bases; bases with no gene match: 5. This CDR3 has 15 amino acids. The DNA for the CDR3 is TGTGCCAGCAGCCCTGGACAGGGGGCGGCAGATACGCAGTATTTT. This gives the protein CASSPGQGAADTQYF.

The V and J genes are TRBV20-1 and TRBJ2-1, with 13 positions matching TRBD2. The V and J ends lost 1 base and 0 bases, in that order; junction bases with no gene match: 3. Germline CDR1 reads DFQATT; CDR2 reads SNEGSKA (reference sequence). CDR3 length equals 17 residues. The CDR3, as DNA: TGCAGTGCTAGAGGGACTAGCGGGGGAAGCTCCTACAATGAGCAGTTCTTC. It codes for CSARGTSGGSSYNEQFF.

A note on this clonotype: A read error may be the cause here, since a much bigger clone is one base away. The rearrangement uses TRBV29-1 and TRBJ2-2; either TRBD1 or TRBD2 may supply D (6 bases each). CDR3 length: 11 residues. CDR1 is SQVTM, CDR2 ANQGSEA, per germline. Here the CDR3 reads CSVRRGGELLF. Written as DNA, the CDR3 is TGCAGCGTTCGCAGGGGCGGGGAGCTGCTTTTT.

This clonotype showed up many times. This chain connects TRBV5-5 to TRBJ2-1; TRBD1 aligns across 7 bases. Germline lookup yields CDR1 SGHKS and CDR2 YYEKEE (reference sequence). Germline trimming cut 5 bases from V and 0 bases from J; bases unmatched to any gene: 20. The CDR3 runs 20 residues. The CDR3 coding sequence is TGTGCCAGCAGGAACCCACGGCGAACAGGGGCCCCAAGCTCCTACAATGAGCAGTTCTTC. The encoded protein is CASRNPRRTGAPSSYNEQFF.

This chain uses TRBV27 with TRBJ2-7, with D possibly being TRBD1 or TRBD2 (5 bases each). There are 13 residues in the CDR3. Germline CDR1 reads MNHEY; CDR2 reads SMNVEV (reference sequence). V dropped 0 bases and J dropped 5 bases, with 8 bases sitting between them. CDR3 sequence: CASSLSGTHEQYF. The CDR3 DNA reads as TGTGCCAGCAGTTTATCAGGGACCCACGAGCAGTACTTC.

This clonotype was recorded many times. J is TRBJ1-1 and V is TRBV2, with unresolved D. Trimming removed 1 base from V and 5 bases from J, with 11 bases in between. CDR1 is SNHLY, CDR2 FYNNEI, per germline. The CDR3 contains 14 residues. The CDR3 sequence: CASSEGARGTEAFF. In DNA, the CDR3 is TGTGCCAGCAGTGAAGGGGCGCGAGGAACTGAAGCTTTCTTT.

This clonotype was counted ten times or more. The chain employs TRBV7-3 and TRBJ2-1; the D gene is possibly TRBD1 (5 bases). Germline assignment: CDR1 SGHTA and CDR2 FQGTGA. The V end lost 2 bases, the J end lost 4 bases, and 12 bases lay between the germline ends. The CDR3 is 15 amino acids. The CDR3 nucleotides read TGTGCCAGCAGCTTAGGCAGGGCGTCTTACAATGAGCAGTTCTTC. It encodes CASSLGRASYNEQFF.

The sample holds many counts of this clonotype. The rearrangement joins TRBV2 to TRBJ2-7; D is uncertain. Deletions cut 4 bases from V and 0 bases from J, with 16 bases between. This CDR3 region has 16 residues. Germline-derived CDR1 and CDR2 are SNHLY and FYNNEI. In nucleotides, the CDR3 is TGTGCCAGCAGTGTGGCATCACCCGTAAGCTCCTACGAGCAGTACTTC. It is translated as CASSVASPVSSYEQYF.